Listed here are 5 T cell receptor beta chains from one sample, sequenced in a study of blood T cell repertoires in COVID-19. The table came from immunoSEQ multiplex PCR; TCRdb's copy has only in-frame clones and leaves some out. The sample includes about 50,000 clones, about 85% seen only once; the top ten take roughly 10%. Sequencing was carried out using peripheral blood. Receptors were obtained from a human donor in a cohort sampled during active COVID-19.

The chain couples TRBV5-1 to TRBJ1-2; possibly TRBD1 for D (5 bases). The CDR3 sequence is 14 residues long. From germline, CDR1 is SGHRS and CDR2 YFSETQ. Trimming stripped 3 bases from V and 4 bases from J, with 13 bases between. CDR3 sequence (DNA): TGCGCCAGCAGCTCTGGACAAAGGGGCTATGGCTACACCTTC. Its translation is CASSSGQRGYGYTF. The full variable domain, its missing parts supplied by reference TRBV5-1 and TRBJ1-2, is KAGVTQTPRYLIKTRGQQVTLSCSPISGHRSVSWYQQTPGQGLQFLFEYFSETQRNKGNFPGRFSGRQFSNSRSEMNVSTLELGDSALYLCASSSGQRGYGYTFGSGTRLTVV.

The J gene is TRBJ2-3, the V gene TRBV19, with D possibly being TRBD1 (5 bases). The CDR3 totals 15 residues. Germline values: CDR1 LNHDA, CDR2 SQIVND (reference sequence). V dropped 0 bases and J dropped 0 bases, with 7 bases sitting between them. CDR3 DNA: TGTGCCAGTAGTATAGAGCACAGGAGCACAGATACGCAGTATTTT. This sequence encodes CASSIEHRSTDTQYF.

The rearrangement uses TRBV11-2 and TRBJ2-1, with TRBD2 matching 11 bases. With V trimmed by 4 bases and J by 0 bases, 11 bases remained unmatched. This CDR3 comprises 19 residues. Per germline, CDR1 SGHAT and CDR2 FQNNGV. CDR3 nucleotides: TGTGCCAGCAGCTCGGCAGGGGGACTAGCGGCGAGCTCCTACAATGAGCAGTTCTTC. Translation: CASSSAGGLAASSYNEQFF.

This clone rates as medium-sized (0.01 to 0.1%). This sequence joins TRBV27 and TRBJ2-1, with 11 bases lining up with TRBD2. The ends lost 2 bases at V and 6 bases at J; junction bases unmatched: 6. Germline V gene sequence: CDR1 MNHEY, CDR2 SMNVEV (reference sequence). CDR3 length: 16 amino acids. CDR3 in DNA: TGTGCCAGCAGTTTAGTAGCGGGAGGGCCATTCAATGAGCAGTTCTTC. Its translation: CASSLVAGGPFNEQFF.

The rearrangement uses TRBV6-2 or TRBV6-3 and TRBJ2-1; 8 positions agree with TRBD2. This CDR3 spans 15 amino acids. Germline-derived CDR1 and CDR2 are MNHEY and SVGEGT. Trimming took 5 bases from V and 0 from J; bases not matched to a gene: 3. In DNA form, the CDR3 reads TGTGCCAGCAGTCAGAGCGGGGGCTCCTACAATGAGCAGTTCTTC. This sequence encodes CASSQSGGSYNEQFF.